Listed below are T cell receptor beta chains from one sample, sequenced in a study of PD-L1 blockade in urothelial cancer. This table comes from immunoSEQ multiplex PCR, and its TCRdb copy is limited to in-frame clones, with some not included. Among some 45,000 clones listed, around 81% were seen once. This material consisted of PBMCs, taken around atezolizumab (anti-PD-L1) treatment. These receptors all stem from a man in his sixties with urothelial cancer. Both conserved end residues are part of each CDR3. Fields, in order: D gene, clone size, V gene, J gene, CDR3 protein, CDR3 DNA. The D gene is left open where the match is weak. A clone size is listed for some rows: how often the clone was seen (once, few, many), or a class if it is expanded.

>-|-|TRBV6-6|TRBJ1-6
CASSLGVGDSPLHF
TGTGCCAGCAGTTTAGGGGTTGGGGATTCACCCCTCCACTTT
>-|-|TRBV28|TRBJ2-7
CASSLGASGVGNEQYF
TGTGCCAGCAGTTTAGGAGCGTCGGGGGTGGGTAACGAGCAGTACTTC
>-|medium-sized|TRBV28|TRBJ1-2
CASSSLDRPPYGYTF
TGTGCCAGCAGTTCCCTAGACAGGCCCCCATATGGCTACACCTTC
>-|-|TRBV19|TRBJ1-4
CASSPWTDNNEKLFF
TGTGCCAGTAGTCCCTGGACTGACAATAATGAAAAACTGTTTTTT
>TRBD2|-|TRBV6-1|TRBJ2-7
CASSAALAGYEQYF
TGTGCCAGCAGTGCTGCCCTAGCGGGTTACGAGCAGTACTTC
>TRBD1|-|TRBV15|TRBJ2-1
CATSRDLTGGYGKEFF
TGTGCCACCAGCAGGGACCTAACAGGGGGCTACGGGAAGGAGTTCTTC
>TRBD2|-|TRBV27|TRBJ2-7
CASRVRTSGSQRSYEQYF
TGTGCCAGCAGAGTGCGGACTAGCGGGAGCCAACGCTCCTACGAGCAGTACTTC
>TRBD1|-|TRBV7-2|TRBJ2-7
CASSRDSSSYEQYF
TGTGCCAGCTCCCGGGACAGCTCCTCCTACGAGCAGTACTTC
>-|few|TRBV30|TRBJ1-1
CAWSVQSNTEAFF
TGTGCCTGGAGTGTACAGTCAAACACTGAAGCTTTCTTT
>-|-|TRBV11-2|TRBJ1-1
CASSLKGGTEAFF
TGTGCCAGCAGCTTAAAGGGCGGGACTGAAGCTTTCTTT
>-|-|TRBV6-6|TRBJ2-7
CASSYEVSYEQYF
TGTGCCAGCAGTTACGAGGTTTCCTACGAGCAGTACTTC
>TRBD1|-|TRBV18|TRBJ2-5
CASSPLGQGSLETQYF
TGTGCCAGCTCACCACTCGGACAGGGCTCGTTGGAGACCCAGTACTTC
>-|once|TRBV18|TRBJ2-7
CASSPNQDSYEQYF
TGTGCCAGCTCACCTAATCAGGACTCCTACGAGCAGTACTTC
>TRBD2|-|TRBV19|TRBJ2-3
CASSTSGGDTQYF
TGTGCCAGTAGTACTAGCGGGGGAGATACGCAGTATTTT
>TRBD1|-|TRBV28|TRBJ2-1
CASSPLTGIGYNEQFF
TGTGCCAGCAGCCCTTTGACAGGGATCGGATACAATGAGCAGTTCTTC
>TRBD2|-|TRBV2|TRBJ2-1
CASSEGLAGYNEQFF
TGTGCCAGCAGTGAGGGGCTAGCGGGATACAATGAGCAGTTCTTC
>TRBD1|-|TRBV2|TRBJ1-5
CASTDRENQPQHF
TGTGCCAGCACGGACAGGGAAAATCAGCCCCAGCATTTT
>-|few|TRBV28|TRBJ1-5
CASSPPRGGDQPQHF
TGTGCCAGCAGTCCTCCCCGGGGGGGAGACCAGCCCCAGCATTTT
>TRBD1|-|TRBV29-1|TRBJ1-1
CSCPGQGGTEAFF
TGCAGCTGCCCGGGACAGGGTGGCACTGAAGCTTTCTTT
>-|-|TRBV7-9|TRBJ1-4
CASSLGETTNEKLFF
TGTGCCAGCAGCTTAGGAGAAACAACTAATGAAAAACTGTTTTTT
>TRBD2|-|TRBV7-7|TRBJ2-1
CASSLGSGRNNEQFF
TGTGCTAGCAGCTTAGGAAGCGGGAGAAACAATGAGCAGTTCTTC
>TRBD1|-|TRBV14|TRBJ1-1
CASSQWDRVAMNTEAFF
TGTGCCAGCAGCCAATGGGACAGGGTGGCAATGAACACTGAAGCTTTCTTT
>-|-|TRBV7-2|TRBJ1-5
CASSSGSRGRQPQHF
TGTGCCAGCAGCTCAGGGTCCAGGGGCCGGCAGCCCCAGCATTTT
>TRBD1|-|TRBV9|TRBJ1-3
CASSVGGQSGNTIYF
TGTGCCAGCAGCGTAGGGGGACAGAGCGGAAACACCATATATTTT
>TRBD1|-|TRBV10-1|TRBJ1-3
CASSEPDRVSGNTIYF
TGCGCCAGCAGTGAACCGGACAGGGTGAGTGGAAACACCATATATTTT